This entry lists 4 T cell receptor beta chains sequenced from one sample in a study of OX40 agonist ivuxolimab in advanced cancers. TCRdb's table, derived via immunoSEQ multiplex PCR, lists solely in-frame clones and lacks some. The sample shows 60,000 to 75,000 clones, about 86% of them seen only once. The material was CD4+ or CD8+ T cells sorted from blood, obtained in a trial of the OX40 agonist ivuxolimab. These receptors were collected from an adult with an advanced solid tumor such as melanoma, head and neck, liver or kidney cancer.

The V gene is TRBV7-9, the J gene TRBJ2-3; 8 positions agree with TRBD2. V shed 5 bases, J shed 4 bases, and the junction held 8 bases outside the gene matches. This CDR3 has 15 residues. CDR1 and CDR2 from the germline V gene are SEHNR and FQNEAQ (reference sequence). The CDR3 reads CASSRAGSGADTQYF. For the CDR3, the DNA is TGTGCCAGCAGCCGGGCCGGTAGCGGGGCAGATACGCAGTATTTT. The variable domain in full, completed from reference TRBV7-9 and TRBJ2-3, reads DTGVSQNPRHKITKRGQNVTFRCDPISEHNRLYWYRQTLGQGPEFLTYFQNEAQLEKSRLLSDRFSAERPKGSFSTLEIQRTEQGDSAMYLCASSRAGSGADTQYFGPGTRLTVL.

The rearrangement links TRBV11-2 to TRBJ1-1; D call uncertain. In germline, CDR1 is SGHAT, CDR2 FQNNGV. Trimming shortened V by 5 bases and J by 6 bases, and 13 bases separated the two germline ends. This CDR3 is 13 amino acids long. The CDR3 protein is CASSPRPGSEAFF. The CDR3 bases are TGTGCCAGCAGCCCCCGGCCCGGATCTGAAGCTTTCTTT. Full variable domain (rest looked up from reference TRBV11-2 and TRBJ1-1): EAGVAQSPRYKIIEKRQSVAFWCNPISGHATLYWYQQILGQGPKLLIQFQNNGVVDDSQLPKDRFSAERLKGVDSTLKIQPAKLEDSAVYLCASSPRPGSEAFFGQGTRLTVV.

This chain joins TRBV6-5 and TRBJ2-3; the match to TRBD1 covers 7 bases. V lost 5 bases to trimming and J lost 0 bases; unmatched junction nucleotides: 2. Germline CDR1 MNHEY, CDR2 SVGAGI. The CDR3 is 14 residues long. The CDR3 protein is CASSPGQSTDTQYF. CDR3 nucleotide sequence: TGTGCCAGCAGTCCGGGACAGAGCACAGATACGCAGTATTTT.

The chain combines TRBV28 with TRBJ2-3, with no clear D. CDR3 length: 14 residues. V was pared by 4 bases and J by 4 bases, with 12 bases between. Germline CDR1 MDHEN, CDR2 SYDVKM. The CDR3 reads CASSWARRADTQYF. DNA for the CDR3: TGTGCCAGCAGTTGGGCCCGACGGGCAGATACGCAGTATTTT. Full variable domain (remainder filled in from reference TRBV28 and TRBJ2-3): DVKVTQSSRYLVKRTGEKVFLECVQDMDHENMFWYRQDPGLGLRLIYFSYDVKMKEKGDIPEGYSVSREKKERFSLILESASTNQTSMYLCASSWARRADTQYFGPGTRLTVL.